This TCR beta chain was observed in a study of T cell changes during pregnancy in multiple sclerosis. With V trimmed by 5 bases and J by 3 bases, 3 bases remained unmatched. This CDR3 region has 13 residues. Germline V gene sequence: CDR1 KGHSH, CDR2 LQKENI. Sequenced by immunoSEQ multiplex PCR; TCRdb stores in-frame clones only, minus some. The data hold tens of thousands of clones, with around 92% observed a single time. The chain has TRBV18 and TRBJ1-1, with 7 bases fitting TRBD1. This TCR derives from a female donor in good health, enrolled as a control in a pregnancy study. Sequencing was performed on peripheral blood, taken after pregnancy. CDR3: CASSRTGDTEAFF. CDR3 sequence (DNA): TGTGCCAGCTCAAGAACAGGGGACACTGAAGCTTTCTTT.